This TCR beta chain stems from a study of blood T cell repertoires in COVID-19. TCRdb keeps only in-frame clones here, not all; method: immunoSEQ multiplex PCR. The table has about 71,000 clones, more than 80% seen once. With 1 base clipped from V and 2 bases from J, the junction kept 3 bases outside the gene matches. Germline V CDR1 and CDR2: MGHRA, YSYEKL. The CDR3 is 16 residues long. The sequence was collected from a man at least 80 years old with acute or convalescent COVID-19. The specimen was peripheral blood. The V and J genes are TRBV4-1 and TRBJ1-4, with 8 bases lining up with TRBD1. CDR3 sequence (DNA): TGCGCCAGCAGCCAAGTCGGGACAGGCACTAATGAAAAACTGTTTTTT. This encodes CASSQVGTGTNEKLFF.